This TCR beta chain was captured by sequencing in a study of OX40 agonist ivuxolimab in advanced cancers. Broadly, across the study: The costimulatory receptor OX40 (CD134) was targeted by ivuxolimab, a fully human IgG2 agonistic monoclonal antibody. Of the approximately 53 patients in dose escalation, 19 had hepatocellular carcinoma, some 15 had melanoma, 9 had renal cell carcinoma and 9 had head and neck cancer. The purpose of peripheral TCRbeta sequencing was to test whether ivuxolimab changed TCR sequence diversity and led to clonal T-cell expansion. Intravenous ivuxolimab was administered to patients every 2 weeks at six dose levels: 0.01, 0.1, 0.3, 1.5, 3 and 10 mg/kg. In the dose-escalation cohort, 70% to 90% of patients were male, and the mean age was approximately 60 years with a range of roughly 23 to 79. The monotherapy dose-escalation portion (N of about 52 patients) of the phase I ivuxolimab trial is reported in the paper. Patients were allowed to have had prior anti-PD-1, anti-PD-L1 or anti-CTLA-4 therapy, and roughly two fifths of the dose-escalation patients had been treated with checkpoint inhibitors. Partial responses occurred in three dose-escalation patients: two with cutaneous melanoma and one with hepatocellular carcinoma. The research as a whole found: The antigen specificity of the clonally expanded peripheral T cells was not determined. Low levels of normalized T-cell clonal expansion were also seen in some patients who did not respond. After ivuxolimab, CD8+ T cells had more expanded clones than CD4+ T cells on average. Clonal expansion of both CD4+ and CD8+ blood T cells was observed from baseline to week 6 at doses 0.1 to 3.0 mg/kg. Partial responders in the 0.1-3.0 mg/kg groups had among the lowest normalized peripheral clonal expansion, especially among CD8+ T cells.

The trial excluded patients who had a history of autoimmune disease or were on systemic immunosuppression. Peripheral blood for TCR sequencing was collected from all dose cohorts at baseline, on cycle 4 day 1, and on cycle 7 day 1. Samples were obtained from an open-label, multicenter, first-in-human phase I dose-escalation trial of ivuxolimab. Adults with locally advanced or metastatic head and neck squamous cell, hepatocellular, melanoma or renal cell carcinoma were enrolled in the trial. Before TCR sequencing, CD4+ T cells and CD8+ T cells from peripheral blood were sorted into separate populations. Genomic DNA was extracted from sorted cells for sequencing of the TCRbeta CDR3 region. TCRbeta CDR3 regions were sequenced using the immunoSEQ Assay. The table comes from immuneACCESS by way of TCRdb, which keeps in-frame sequences with V and J called. Part of the clones is missing from these tables; in studies checked, under half for an unresolved V gene and the rest for unknown reasons. The sample includes 35,000 to 50,000 clones, with 81% observed a single time. The top ten clones comprise over 2.5% of the sample.

In regard to this clone: Its target antigen remains unknown. Nothing much larger sits one base from this clone, and base qualities are not available.

V sheds 5 bases and J sheds 4 bases, leaving 9 bases between their ends. From the cysteine through the phenylalanine, the CDR3 covers 13 amino acids. Left in the record is the CDR3 DNA by itself, 39 bases read in frame from the first base. As encoded in the germline V gene (reference sequence), CDR1 is MNHEY while CDR2 is SMNVEV. The rearrangement joined TRBV27 to TRBJ1-5; no confident D gene assignment can be made. The starting material was CD4+ or CD8+ T cells sorted from blood, obtained in a trial of the OX40 agonist ivuxolimab. This receptor was identified in an adult with an advanced solid tumor such as melanoma, head and neck, liver or kidney cancer. CDR3 loop: CASSPRVNQPQHF. The sequenced DNA: TGTGCCAGCAGTCCTCGGGTTAATCAGCCCCAGCATTTT.